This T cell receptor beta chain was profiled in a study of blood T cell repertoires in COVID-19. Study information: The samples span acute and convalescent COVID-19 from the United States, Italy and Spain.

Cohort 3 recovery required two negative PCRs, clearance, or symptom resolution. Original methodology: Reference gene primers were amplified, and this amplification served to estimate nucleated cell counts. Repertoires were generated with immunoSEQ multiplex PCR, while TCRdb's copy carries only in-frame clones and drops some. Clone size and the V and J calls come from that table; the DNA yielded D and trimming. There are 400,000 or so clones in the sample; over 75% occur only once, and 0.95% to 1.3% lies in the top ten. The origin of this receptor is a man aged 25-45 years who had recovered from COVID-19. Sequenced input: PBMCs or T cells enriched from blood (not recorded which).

The CDR3 region is CASSDSATGSYTQYF. Written as DNA, the CDR3 is TGTGCCAGCAGTGACTCTGCGACTGGCTCATATACGCAGTATTTT. The chain is built from TRBV6-4 and TRBJ2-3; D gene ambiguous. This CDR3 is 15 amino acids long. Germline V gene sequence: CDR1 MRHNA, CDR2 SNTAGT. V lost 0 bases and J lost 7, with 14 bases in between.